This T cell receptor (beta chain) was observed in a study of blood T cell repertoires in COVID-19. Overall study context: Samples taken during acute and convalescent COVID-19 were collected in the United States, Italy and Spain. Sources were T cells, B-cell-depleted T cells, or PBMCs; the material itself was cDNA or gDNA.

In the original processing: Researchers report that nucleated cell counts were estimated from reference gene primer amplification. Sequenced by immunoSEQ multiplex PCR; TCRdb stores in-frame clones only, minus some. The V and J calls and clone size come from that table; D and trimming were worked out from the DNA. Of about 150,000 clones in the sample, approximately 90% were seen once. V lost 7 bases to trimming and J lost 10 bases, with 17 bases between them. The V gene's germline CDR1 is LNHDA and CDR2 SQIVND (reference sequence). The CDR3 runs to 14 residues. Sequencing was performed on peripheral blood. The TCR comes from a woman in her 70s with acute or convalescent COVID-19. V gene TRBV19 combines with J gene TRBJ1-6; perhaps TRBD1 as D (5 bases). CDR3 residues: CASKGEGEGSPLHF. The CDR3 nucleotides read TGTGCCAGTAAAGGTGAAGGGGAGGGGTCACCCCTCCACTTT.